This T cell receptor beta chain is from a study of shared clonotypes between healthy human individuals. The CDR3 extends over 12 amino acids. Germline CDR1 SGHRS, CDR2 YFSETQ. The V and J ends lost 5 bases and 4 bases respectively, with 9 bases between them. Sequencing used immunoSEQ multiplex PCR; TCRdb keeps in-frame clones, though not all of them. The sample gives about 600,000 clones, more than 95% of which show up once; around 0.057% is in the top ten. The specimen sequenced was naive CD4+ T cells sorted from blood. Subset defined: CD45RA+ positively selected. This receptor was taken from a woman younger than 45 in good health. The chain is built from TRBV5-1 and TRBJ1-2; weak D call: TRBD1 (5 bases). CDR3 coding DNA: TGCGCCAGCAGGGGGGAGACCTATGGCTACACCTTC. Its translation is CASRGETYGYTF.